This T cell receptor beta chain was sequenced during a study of blood T cell repertoires in COVID-19. Background on the study: The study drew acute and convalescent COVID-19 samples from the United States, Italy and Spain.

Generated by immunoSEQ multiplex PCR, the TCRdb table keeps only in-frame clones and is missing some. The sample lists some 250,000 clones, 65% to 90% occurring once. V was shortened by 0 bases and J by 3 bases, with 6 bases between the two germline ends. Germline CDR1 is SGHNT and CDR2 is YYREEE (reference sequence). The CDR3 contains 13 residues. Each participant's cohort was designated according to participant-reported clinical history. Details on this clone: In the same sample, other DNA sequences code for this CDR3.

The TCR was taken from a man between 18 and 35 years old who had recovered from COVID-19. This chain links TRBV5-4 with TRBJ1-2; D call uncertain. The sequencing sample was made of PBMCs or T cells enriched from blood (not recorded which). For the CDR3, the DNA is TGTGCCAGCAGCTTGGGCGGAGACTATGGCTACACCTTC. Translated, it gives CASSLGGDYGYTF. Full variable domain (missing parts from reference TRBV5-4 and TRBJ1-2): ETGVTQSPTHLIKTRGQQVTLRCSSQSGHNTVSWYQQALGQGPQFIFQYYREEENGRGNFPPRFSGLQFPNYSSELNVNALELDDSALYLCASSLGGDYGYTFGSGTRLTVV.